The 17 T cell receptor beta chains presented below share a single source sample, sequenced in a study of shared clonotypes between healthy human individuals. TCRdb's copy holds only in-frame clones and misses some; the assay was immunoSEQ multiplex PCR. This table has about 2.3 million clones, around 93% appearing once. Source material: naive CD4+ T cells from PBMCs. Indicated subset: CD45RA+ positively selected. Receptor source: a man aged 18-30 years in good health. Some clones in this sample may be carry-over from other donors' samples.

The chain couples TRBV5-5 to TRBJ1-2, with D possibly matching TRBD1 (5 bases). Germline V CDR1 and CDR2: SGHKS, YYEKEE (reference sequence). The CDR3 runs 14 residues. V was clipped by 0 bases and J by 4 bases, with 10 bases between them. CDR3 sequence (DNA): TGTGCCAGCAGCTTGGCCGGGGCAGCCTATGGCTACACCTTC. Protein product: CASSLAGAAYGYTF.

CDR3 sequence reads: CASSLAHGGNIQYF. The CDR3 DNA reads as TGTGCCAGCAGCTTAGCGCACGGGGGGAACATTCAGTACTTC. This chain joins TRBV7-9 and TRBJ2-4; 7 bases map to TRBD2. The CDR3 runs 14 residues. CDR1 is SEHNR, CDR2 FQNEAQ, per germline (reference sequence). The trim removed 0 bases at V and 7 bases at J, leaving 3 bases unmatched.

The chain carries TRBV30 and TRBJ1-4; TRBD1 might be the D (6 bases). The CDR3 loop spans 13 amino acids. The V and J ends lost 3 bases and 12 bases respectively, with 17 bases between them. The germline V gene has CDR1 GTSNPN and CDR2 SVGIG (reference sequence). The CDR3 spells CAWRPGQGPELFF. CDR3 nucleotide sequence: TGTGCCTGGAGGCCGGGACAAGGGCCTGAACTGTTTTTT.

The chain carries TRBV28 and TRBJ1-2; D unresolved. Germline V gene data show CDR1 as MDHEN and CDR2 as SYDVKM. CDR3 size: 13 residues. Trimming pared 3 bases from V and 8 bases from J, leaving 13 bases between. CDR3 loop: CASSFESRRGYTF. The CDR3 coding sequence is TGTGCCAGCAGTTTTGAGTCCCGGCGGGGCTACACCTTC.

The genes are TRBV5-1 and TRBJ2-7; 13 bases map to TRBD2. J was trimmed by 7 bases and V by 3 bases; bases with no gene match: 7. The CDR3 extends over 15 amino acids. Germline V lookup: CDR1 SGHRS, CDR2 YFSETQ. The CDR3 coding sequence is TGCGCCAGCAGCTCAACTAGCGGGAGGGCGGGAGAGCAGTACTTC. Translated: CASSSTSGRAGEQYF.

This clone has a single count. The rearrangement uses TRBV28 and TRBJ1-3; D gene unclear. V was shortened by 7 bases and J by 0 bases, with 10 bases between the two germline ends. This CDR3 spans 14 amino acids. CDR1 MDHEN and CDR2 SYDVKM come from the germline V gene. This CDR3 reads CASTSPHSGNTIYF. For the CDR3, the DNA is TGTGCCAGCACCTCACCCCACTCTGGAAACACCATATATTTT.

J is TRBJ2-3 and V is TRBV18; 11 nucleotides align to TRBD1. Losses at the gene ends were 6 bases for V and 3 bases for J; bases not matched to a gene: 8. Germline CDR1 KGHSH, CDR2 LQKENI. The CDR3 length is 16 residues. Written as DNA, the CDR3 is TGTGCCAGCTCCCCAGGACAGGGGGCATGGACAGATACGCAGTATTTT. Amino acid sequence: CASSPGQGAWTDTQYF.

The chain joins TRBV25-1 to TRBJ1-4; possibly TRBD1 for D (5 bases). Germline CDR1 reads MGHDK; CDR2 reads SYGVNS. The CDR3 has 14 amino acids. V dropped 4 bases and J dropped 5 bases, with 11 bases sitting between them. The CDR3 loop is CASSAAGGNEKLFF. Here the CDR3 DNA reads TGTGCCAGCAGTGCCGCGGGGGGAAATGAAAAACTGTTTTTT.

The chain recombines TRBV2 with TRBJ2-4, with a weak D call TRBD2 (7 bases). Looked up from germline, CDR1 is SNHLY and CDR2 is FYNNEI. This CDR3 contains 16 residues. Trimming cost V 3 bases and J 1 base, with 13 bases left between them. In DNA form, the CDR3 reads TGTGCCAGCAGTGACCTCGGGGGGCTCGCCAAAAACATTCAGTACTTC. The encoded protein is CASSDLGGLAKNIQYF.

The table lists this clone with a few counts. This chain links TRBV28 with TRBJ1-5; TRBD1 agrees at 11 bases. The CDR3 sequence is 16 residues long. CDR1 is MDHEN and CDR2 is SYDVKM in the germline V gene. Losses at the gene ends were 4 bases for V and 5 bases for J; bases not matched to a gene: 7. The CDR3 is CASSSTGQGGDQPQHF. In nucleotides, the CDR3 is TGTGCCAGCAGTTCCACGGGACAGGGGGGGGATCAGCCCCAGCATTTT. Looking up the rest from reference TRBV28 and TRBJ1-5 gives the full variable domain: DVKVTQSSRYLVKRTGEKVFLECVQDMDHENMFWYRQDPGLGLRLIYFSYDVKMKEKGDIPEGYSVSREKKERFSLILESASTNQTSMYLCASSSTGQGGDQPQHFGDGTRLSIL.

DNA for the CDR3: TGTGCCAGCAGTTCTACAATAGGGACAGGGTACCTTGGCTACACCTTC. It encodes CASSSTIGTGYLGYTF. V and J are TRBV28 and TRBJ1-2, with 9 nucleotides matching TRBD1. The CDR3 extends over 16 amino acids. Trimming cost V 4 bases and J 7 bases; bases outside gene matches: 13. Germline-derived CDR1 and CDR2 are MDHEN and SYDVKM.

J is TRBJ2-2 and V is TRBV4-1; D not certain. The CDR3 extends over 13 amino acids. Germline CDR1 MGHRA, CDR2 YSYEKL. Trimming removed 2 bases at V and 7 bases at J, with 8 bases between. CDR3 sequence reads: CASSQLGSGELFF. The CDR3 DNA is TGCGCCAGCAGCCAACTGGGAAGCGGGGAGCTGTTTTTT.

The DNA of the CDR3 is TGCGCCAGCAGCCAAGATGGGATAGCGGGTCTGGAGACCCAGTACTTC. It codes for CASSQDGIAGLETQYF. J is TRBJ2-5 and V is TRBV4-1; 7 bases align to TRBD2. The V gene's germline CDR1 is MGHRA and CDR2 YSYEKL. The V segment lost 0 bases and the J segment 5 bases; nucleotides outside the gene matches: 9. The CDR3 covers 16 residues.

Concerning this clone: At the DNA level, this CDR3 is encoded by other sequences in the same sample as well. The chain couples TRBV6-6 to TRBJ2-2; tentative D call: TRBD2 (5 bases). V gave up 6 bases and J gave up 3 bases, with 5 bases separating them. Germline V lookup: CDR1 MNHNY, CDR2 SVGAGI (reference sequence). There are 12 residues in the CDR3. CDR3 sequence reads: CASRRDTGELFF. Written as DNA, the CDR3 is TGTGCCAGCAGGCGGGACACCGGGGAGCTGTTTTTT.

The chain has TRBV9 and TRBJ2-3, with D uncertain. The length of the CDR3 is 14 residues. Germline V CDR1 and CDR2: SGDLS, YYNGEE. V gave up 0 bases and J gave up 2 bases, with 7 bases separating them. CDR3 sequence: CASSVDPYTDTQYF. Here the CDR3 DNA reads TGTGCCAGCAGCGTAGATCCTTACACAGATACGCAGTATTTT.

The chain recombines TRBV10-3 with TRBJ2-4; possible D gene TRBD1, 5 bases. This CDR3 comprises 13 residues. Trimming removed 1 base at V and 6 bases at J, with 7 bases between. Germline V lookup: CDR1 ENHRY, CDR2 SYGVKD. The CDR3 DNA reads TGTGCCATCAGTGAGTTAGACAGAAACATTCAGTACTTC. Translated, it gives CAISELDRNIQYF.

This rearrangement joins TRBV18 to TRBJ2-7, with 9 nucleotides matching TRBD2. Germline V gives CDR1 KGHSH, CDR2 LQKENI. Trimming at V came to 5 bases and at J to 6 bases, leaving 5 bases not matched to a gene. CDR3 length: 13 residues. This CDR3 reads CASSLAGGPEQYF. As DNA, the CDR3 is TGTGCCAGCTCATTGGCGGGAGGGCCCGAGCAGTACTTC.